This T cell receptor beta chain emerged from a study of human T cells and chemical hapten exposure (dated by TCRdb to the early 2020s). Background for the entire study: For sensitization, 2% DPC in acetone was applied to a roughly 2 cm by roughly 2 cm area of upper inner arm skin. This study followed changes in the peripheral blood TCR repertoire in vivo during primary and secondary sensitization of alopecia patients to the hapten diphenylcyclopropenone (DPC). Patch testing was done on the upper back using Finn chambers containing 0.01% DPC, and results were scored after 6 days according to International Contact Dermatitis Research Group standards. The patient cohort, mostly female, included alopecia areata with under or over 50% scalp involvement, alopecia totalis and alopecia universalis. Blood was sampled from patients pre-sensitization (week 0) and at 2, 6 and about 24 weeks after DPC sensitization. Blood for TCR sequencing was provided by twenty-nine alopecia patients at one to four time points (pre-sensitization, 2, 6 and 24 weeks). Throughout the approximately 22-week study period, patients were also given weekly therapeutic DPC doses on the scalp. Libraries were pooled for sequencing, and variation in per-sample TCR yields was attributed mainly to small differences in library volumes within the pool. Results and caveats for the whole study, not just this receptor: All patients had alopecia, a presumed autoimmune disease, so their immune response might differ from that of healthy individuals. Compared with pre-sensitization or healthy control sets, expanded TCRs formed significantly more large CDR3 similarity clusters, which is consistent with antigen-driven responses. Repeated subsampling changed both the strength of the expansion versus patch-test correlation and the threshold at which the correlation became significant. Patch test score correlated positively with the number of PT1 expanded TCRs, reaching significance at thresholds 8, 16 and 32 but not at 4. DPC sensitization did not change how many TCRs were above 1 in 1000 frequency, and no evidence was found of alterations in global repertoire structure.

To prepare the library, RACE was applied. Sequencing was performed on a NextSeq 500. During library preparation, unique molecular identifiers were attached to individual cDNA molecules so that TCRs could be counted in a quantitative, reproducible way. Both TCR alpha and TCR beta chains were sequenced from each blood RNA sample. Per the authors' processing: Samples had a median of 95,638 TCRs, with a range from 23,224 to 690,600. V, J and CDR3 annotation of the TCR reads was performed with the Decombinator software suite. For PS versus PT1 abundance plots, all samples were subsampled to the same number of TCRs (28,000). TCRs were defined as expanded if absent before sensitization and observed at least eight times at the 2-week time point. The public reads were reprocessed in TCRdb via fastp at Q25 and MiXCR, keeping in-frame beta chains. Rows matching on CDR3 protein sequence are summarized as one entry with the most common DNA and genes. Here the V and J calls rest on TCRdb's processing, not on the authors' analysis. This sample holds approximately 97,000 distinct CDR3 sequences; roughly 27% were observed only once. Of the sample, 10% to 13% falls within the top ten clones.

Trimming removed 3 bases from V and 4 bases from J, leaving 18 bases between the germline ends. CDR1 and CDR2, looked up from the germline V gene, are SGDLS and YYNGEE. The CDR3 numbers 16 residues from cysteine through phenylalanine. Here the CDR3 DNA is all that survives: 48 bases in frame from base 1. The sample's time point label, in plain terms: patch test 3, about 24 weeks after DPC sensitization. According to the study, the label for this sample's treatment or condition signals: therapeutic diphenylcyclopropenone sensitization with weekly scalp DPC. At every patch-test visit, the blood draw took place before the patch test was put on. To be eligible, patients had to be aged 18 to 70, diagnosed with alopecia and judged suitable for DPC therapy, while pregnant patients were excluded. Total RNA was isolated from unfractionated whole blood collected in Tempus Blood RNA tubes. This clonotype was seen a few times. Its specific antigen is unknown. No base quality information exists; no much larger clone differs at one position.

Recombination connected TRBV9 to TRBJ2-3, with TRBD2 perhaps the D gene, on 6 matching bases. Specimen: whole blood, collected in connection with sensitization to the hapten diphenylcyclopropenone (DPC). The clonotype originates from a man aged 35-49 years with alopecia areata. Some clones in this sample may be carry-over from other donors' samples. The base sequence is TGTGCCAGCAGCGCGAGGGATACGGGAGAGCCAGATACGCAGTATTTT. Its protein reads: CASSARDTGEPDTQYF. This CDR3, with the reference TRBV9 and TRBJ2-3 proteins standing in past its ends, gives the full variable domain DSGVTQTPKHLITATGQRVTLRCSPRSGDLSVYWYQQSLDQGLQFLIQYYNGEERAKGNILERFSAQQFPDLHSELNLSSLELGDSALYFCASSARDTGEPDTQYFGPGTRLTVL.